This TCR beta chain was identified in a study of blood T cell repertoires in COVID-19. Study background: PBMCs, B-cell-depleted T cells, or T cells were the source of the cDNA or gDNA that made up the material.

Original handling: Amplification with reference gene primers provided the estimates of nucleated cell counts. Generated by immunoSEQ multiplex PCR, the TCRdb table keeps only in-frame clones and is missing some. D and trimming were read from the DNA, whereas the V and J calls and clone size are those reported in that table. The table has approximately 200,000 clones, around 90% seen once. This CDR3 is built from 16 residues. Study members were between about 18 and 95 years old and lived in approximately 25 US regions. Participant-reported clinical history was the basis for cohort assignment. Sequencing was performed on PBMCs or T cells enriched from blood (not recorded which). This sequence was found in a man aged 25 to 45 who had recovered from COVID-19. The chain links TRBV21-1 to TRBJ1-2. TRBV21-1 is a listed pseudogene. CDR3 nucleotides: TGTGCCAGCAGGTTAAAGAGTGGAGGGATGAACTATGGCTACACCTTC. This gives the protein CASRLKSGGMNYGYTF.